This T cell receptor beta chain stems from a study of radiotherapy plus CTLA-4 blockade in lung cancer. Whole-study context: Objective responses occurred in about a sixth of patients; around 30% had disease control.

Study results and limitations: Blood TCR clones of tumor origin expanded after radiotherapy plus ipilimumab. Strongest reported response predictors: early blood clone changes and post-radiation interferon-beta.

Here immunoSEQ multiplex PCR was the method, and the copy in TCRdb shows in-frame clones only, minus some. The repertoire has about 32,000 clones, around four fifths of them found once; the top ten carry 20% to 25%. This clone was seen just once. Its target is unknown. Germline lookup yields CDR1 KGHSH and CDR2 LQKENI. The CDR3 has 13 residues. Trimming removed 3 bases from V and 0 bases from J, with 5 bases in between. Focal radiation with ipilimumab CTLA-4 blockade was given to patients with chemo-refractory metastatic non-small-cell lung cancer. The origin of this receptor is a human donor with non-small cell lung cancer that progressed on radiotherapy plus ipilimumab. This chain joins TRBV18 and TRBJ1-1, with unresolved D. The material was peripheral blood, obtained from a patient treated with radiotherapy plus ipilimumab. The chain's CDR3 is CASSPQMNTEAFF. The CDR3 DNA follows: TGTGCCAGCTCACCTCAGATGAACACTGAAGCTTTCTTT.